This T cell receptor (beta chain) was captured in a study of cytomegalovirus exposure and HLA in healthy donors. 13 Jbeta primers and 60 Vbeta primers were used for the PCR. TCRdb's table, derived via immunoSEQ multiplex PCR, lists solely in-frame clones and lacks some. This sample has 100,000 to 150,000 clones; about 74% occur once, and the top ten carry around 3.9%. The CDR3 length is 17 residues. From germline, CDR1 is SGHRS and CDR2 YFSETQ. The V end was cut by 2 bases, the J end by 3 bases, with 19 bases between. This clone was seen a few times. Its antigen is unidentified. Study outcomes and limitations: One variant, a missense change in DCLRE1C, was linked in a later analysis to TCR beta V- and J-gene trimming.

Though probably carrying unrecorded immune exposures, donors were nominally healthy at sampling. The TCR originated in a woman aged 45-60 years in good health and CMV-seropositive. Material: PBMCs. The chain carries TRBV5-1 and TRBJ2-3; maybe TRBD1 (6 bases). The CDR3 protein is CASSFRGSGFRTDTQYF. The CDR3 coding sequence is TGCGCCAGCAGCTTTAGGGGGTCGGGGTTCAGAACAGATACGCAGTATTTT.